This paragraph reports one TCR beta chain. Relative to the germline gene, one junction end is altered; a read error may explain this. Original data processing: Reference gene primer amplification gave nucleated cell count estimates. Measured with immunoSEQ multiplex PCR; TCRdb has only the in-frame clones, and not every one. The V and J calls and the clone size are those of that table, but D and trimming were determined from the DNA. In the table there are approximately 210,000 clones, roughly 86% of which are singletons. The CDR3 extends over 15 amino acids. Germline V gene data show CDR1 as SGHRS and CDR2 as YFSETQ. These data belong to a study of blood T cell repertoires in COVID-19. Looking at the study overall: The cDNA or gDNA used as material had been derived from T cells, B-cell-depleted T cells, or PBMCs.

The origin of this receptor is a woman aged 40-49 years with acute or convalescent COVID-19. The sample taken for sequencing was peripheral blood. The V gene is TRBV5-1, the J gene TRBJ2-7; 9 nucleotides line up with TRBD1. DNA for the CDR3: TGCGCCAGCAGGTTGGCGGGACAGGGAACCTACGAGCAGTACTTC. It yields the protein CASRLAGQGTYEQYF.